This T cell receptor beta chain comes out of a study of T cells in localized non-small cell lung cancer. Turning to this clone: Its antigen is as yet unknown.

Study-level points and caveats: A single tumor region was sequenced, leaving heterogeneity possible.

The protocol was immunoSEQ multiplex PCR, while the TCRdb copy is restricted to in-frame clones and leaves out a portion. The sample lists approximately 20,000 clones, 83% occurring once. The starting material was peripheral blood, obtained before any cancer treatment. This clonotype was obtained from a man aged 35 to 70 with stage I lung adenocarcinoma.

This CDR3 is CASSPQGAQDGYTF. The CDR3 nucleotides are TGTGCCAGCTCACCCCAGGGGGCGCAGGATGGCTACACCTTC. The chain joins TRBV18 to TRBJ1-2; TRBD1 matches 8 bases. CDR3 length equals 14 residues. From germline, CDR1 is KGHSH and CDR2 LQKENI. J lost 6 bases, V lost 3 bases, and 6 bases had no gene match.